Listed below are T cell receptor beta chains from one sample, sequenced in a study of beta chain features in type 1 diabetes. TCRdb's table, derived via immunoSEQ multiplex PCR, lists solely in-frame clones and lacks some. This sample yields approximately 600,000 clones, of which 9.5% to 15% are seen a single time; 0.095% to 0.15% belongs to the top ten. Sequencing was performed on naive CD4+ T cells from blood. The receptors stem from a man in his thirties or forties with type 1 diabetes. Both conserved end residues are part of each CDR3. The D gene is left open where the match is weak. Not all rows give a size; the values are once, few, many and, for expanded clones, a class.

j_call v_call clone_size d_call cdr3_aa cdr3_nt
TRBJ2-5 TRBV6-5 NA NA CASSYEMSQETQYF TGTGCCAGCAGTTACGAGATGTCCCAAGAGACCCAGTACTTC
TRBJ1-2 TRBV11-1 few TRBD1 CASSLNDRDYGYTF TGTGCCAGCAGCTTAAATGACAGGGACTATGGCTACACCTTC
TRBJ1-5 TRBV6-5 few NA CASSRDTTSNQPQHF TGTGCCAGCAGCCGGGACACGACTAGCAATCAGCCCCAGCATTTT
TRBJ1-4 TRBV4-3 NA TRBD1 CASSLDRTGGAFFEKLFF TGCGCCAGCAGCCTCGACAGGACAGGGGGAGCGTTTTTTGAAAAACTGTTTTTT
TRBJ2-1 TRBV15 few NA CATSRARTFSYNEQFF TGTGCCACCAGCAGAGCCAGGACCTTCTCCTACAATGAGCAGTTCTTC
TRBJ1-2 TRBV4-3 NA NA CASSQERDRHGYTF TGCGCCAGCAGCCAAGAAAGGGACCGACATGGCTACACCTTC
TRBJ1-2 TRBV9 NA NA CASNGNYGYTF TGTGCCAGCAACGGGAACTATGGCTACACCTTC
TRBJ2-5 TRBV19 few NA CASSTLGRSGEETQYF TGTGCCAGTAGTACCCTCGGGCGGTCGGGTGAAGAGACCCAGTACTTC
TRBJ2-7 TRBV6-5 few TRBD1 CASSRTGPYEQYF TGTGCCAGCAGCCGGACAGGGCCCTACGAGCAGTACTTC
TRBJ2-7 TRBV15 few TRBD2 CATSRVVAGGREQYF TGTGCCACCAGCAGAGTTGTAGCGGGGGGGCGGGAGCAGTACTTC
TRBJ1-4 TRBV15 NA NA CATSRGQSNEKLFF TGTGCCACCAGCAGAGGACAGAGTAATGAAAAACTGTTTTTT
TRBJ2-7 TRBV11-2 NA NA CASSLGAQGGPDEQYF TGTGCCAGCAGCTTAGGGGCCCAGGGGGGTCCCGACGAGCAGTACTTC
TRBJ1-4 TRBV20-1 once NA CSAPDNGMVFF TGCAGTGCCCCCGACAACGGTATGGTGTTTTTT
TRBJ2-7 TRBV18 few NA CASSPGYEQYF TGTGCCAGCTCACCGGGGTACGAGCAGTACTTC
TRBJ2-1 TRBV29-1 NA NA CSVRGRTTNEQFF TGCAGCGTTCGCGGACGAACTACCAATGAGCAGTTCTTC
TRBJ2-3 TRBV10-3 NA NA CAISEEQTFTDTQYF TGTGCCATCAGTGAGGAACAGACTTTCACAGATACGCAGTATTTT
TRBJ2-4 TRBV2 few NA CASSYRVAKNIQYF TGTGCCAGCAGTTACAGGGTAGCCAAAAACATTCAGTACTTC
TRBJ2-1 TRBV5-1 few NA CASSLEGQGNDEQFF TGCGCCAGCAGCTTGGAGGGCCAGGGGAACGATGAGCAGTTCTTC
TRBJ1-1 TRBV25-1 few NA CASSEWGRGNTEAFF TGTGCCAGCAGTGAATGGGGCAGGGGGAACACTGAAGCTTTCTTT
TRBJ2-2 TRBV9 few NA CASRAPRDPTDTGELFF TGTGCCAGCAGAGCACCCCGGGACCCGACTGACACCGGGGAGCTGTTTTTT
TRBJ2-1 TRBV5-1 NA NA CASSQTPSSYNEQFF TGCGCCAGCAGCCAGACTCCTAGCTCCTACAATGAGCAGTTCTTC
TRBJ1-1 TRBV28 few NA CASSLPTTGGNTEAFF TGTGCCAGCAGCCTCCCCACGACAGGAGGAAACACTGAAGCTTTCTTT
TRBJ2-1 TRBV11-2 few NA CASSQTQPSDYNEQFF TGTGCCAGCAGCCAAACCCAACCGAGTGATTACAATGAGCAGTTCTTC
TRBJ2-7 TRBV7-9 NA TRBD1 CASSVRDRTYEQYF TGTGCCAGCAGCGTCCGGGACAGGACCTACGAGCAGTACTTC
TRBJ1-1 TRBV28 few NA CASRTRPHEAFF TGTGCCAGCAGGACCCGGCCCCATGAAGCTTTCTTT
TRBJ1-1 TRBV29-1 NA TRBD1 CSVQGALNTEAFF TGCAGCGTTCAGGGGGCCTTGAACACTGAAGCTTTCTTT
TRBJ1-5 TRBV6-6 few TRBD1 CASSGGTASNQPQHF TGTGCCAGCAGCGGAGGGACAGCTAGCAATCAGCCCCAGCATTTT
TRBJ2-7 TRBV10-2 few NA CASRPGSATVSYEQYF TGCGCCAGCAGACCCGGGTCTGCTACTGTCTCCTACGAGCAGTACTTC
TRBJ1-5 TRBV2 NA NA CASVRDYSNQPQHF TGTGCCAGCGTCAGGGATTATAGCAATCAGCCCCAGCATTTT
TRBJ1-5 TRBV6-5 NA TRBD1 CASSRGQTSNQPQHF TGTGCCAGCAGTCGGGGACAGACTAGCAATCAGCCCCAGCATTTT
TRBJ1-4 TRBV7-8 few NA CASSLNEAAQGREKLFF TGTGCCAGCAGCTTAAATGAGGCTGCCCAGGGGCGGGAAAAACTGTTTTTT
TRBJ1-2 TRBV5-4 NA NA CASSVPTQARYGYTF TGTGCCAGCAGCGTGCCCACACAGGCTCGCTATGGCTACACCTTC
TRBJ2-5 TRBV6-5 NA NA CASSYGARGVETQYF TGTGCCAGCAGTTACGGTGCCAGGGGAGTTGAGACCCAGTACTTC
TRBJ1-2 TRBV4-3 few TRBD1 CASSPGTGSGYTF TGCGCCAGCAGCCCGGGGACAGGGAGCGGCTACACCTTC
TRBJ2-5 TRBV5-1 few TRBD2 CASSSGLAGSQETQYF TGCGCCAGCAGCTCGGGACTAGCGGGGAGCCAAGAGACCCAGTACTTC
TRBJ1-5 TRBV7-2 few NA CASSLGRAVDGQPQHF TGTGCCAGCAGCTTAGGCAGGGCGGTTGATGGTCAGCCCCAGCATTTT
TRBJ2-2 TRBV5-1 few NA CASSPQGAAGELFF TGCGCCAGCAGCCCACAGGGTGCAGCCGGGGAGCTGTTTTTT
TRBJ2-1 TRBV4-3 few TRBD1 CASSQVPGTAPNEQFF TGCGCCAGCAGCCAGGTTCCCGGGACAGCCCCTAATGAGCAGTTCTTC
TRBJ2-1 TRBV7-9 NA NA CASSTLDSGQFF TGTGCCAGCAGCACCCTGGATTCAGGGCAGTTCTTC
TRBJ2-3 TRBV2 NA TRBD2 CASRPGTSGGTDTQYF TGTGCCAGCAGGCCCGGGACTAGCGGGGGGACAGATACGCAGTATTTT
TRBJ1-2 TRBV2 NA TRBD1 CARGQGPNYGYTF TGTGCCAGGGGACAGGGTCCTAACTATGGCTACACCTTC
TRBJ2-7 TRBV30 NA NA CAWKRGGALYEQYF TGTGCCTGGAAGCGTGGGGGGGCACTCTACGAGCAGTACTTC
TRBJ2-7 TRBV25-1 few NA CASSAPTHEQYF TGTGCCAGCAGTGCCCCTACCCACGAGCAGTACTTC
TRBJ1-2 TRBV29-1 NA NA CSVEVGPSDTF TGCAGCGTTGAAGTAGGCCCGTCCGACACCTTC
TRBJ2-7 TRBV5-4 few NA CASSLRQVSYEQYF TGTGCCAGCAGCTTGAGACAGGTCTCCTACGAGCAGTACTTC
TRBJ2-5 TRBV29-1 NA NA CSVGPRAQSQETQYF TGCAGCGTTGGCCCTCGGGCACAAAGTCAAGAGACCCAGTACTTC
TRBJ2-7 TRBV6-1 few TRBD1 CASSESGDSSYEQYF TGTGCCAGCAGTGAATCAGGGGACAGCTCCTACGAGCAGTACTTC
TRBJ2-7 TRBV19 few NA CASSRGSDRGEQYF TGTGCCAGTAGTAGGGGCTCCGACCGAGGCGAGCAGTACTTC
TRBJ1-2 TRBV23-1 few NA CASSQSQGNRGYTF TGCGCCAGCAGTCAATCCCAGGGGAATAGAGGCTACACCTTC
TRBJ2-5 TRBV29-1 few NA CSVAREQETQYF TGCAGCGTTGCTCGGGAACAAGAGACCCAGTACTTC
TRBJ2-2 TRBV5-4 few TRBD1 CASSYPPGQGTGELFF TGTGCCAGCAGCTACCCTCCGGGACAGGGAACCGGGGAGCTGTTTTTT
TRBJ1-4 TRBV29-1 few NA CSVGQGYEKLFF TGCAGCGTTGGGCAGGGGTATGAAAAACTGTTTTTT
TRBJ2-5 TRBV4-2 NA TRBD2 CASSQRLAGEETQYF TGTGCCAGCAGCCAGAGACTAGCGGGGGAAGAGACCCAGTACTTC
TRBJ2-7 TRBV19 NA TRBD1 CASSTGGYEQYF TGTGCCAGTAGTACAGGGGGCTACGAGCAGTACTTC
TRBJ2-6 TRBV30 NA TRBD1 CAWSAMGQSTGANVLTF TGTGCCTGGAGTGCAATGGGACAGTCCACGGGGGCCAACGTCCTGACTTTC
TRBJ2-6 TRBV7-3 NA TRBD2 CASSGAGGPSGANVLTF TGTGCCAGCAGCGGAGCGGGGGGCCCCTCTGGGGCCAACGTCCTGACTTTC